This record covers a single T cell receptor beta chain. Its antigen remains unknown. The data stem from a study of tumour-infiltrating T cells in Burkitt lymphoma. Study-level background: The Burkitt lymphoma cohort spanned all epidemiological subtypes.

Findings and caveats of the study: Several public clonotypes were shared across many Burkitt lymphoma patients.

The CDR3 sequence is 14 residues long. V was pared by 1 base and J by 3 bases, with 7 bases between. Germline CDR1 LNHDA, CDR2 SQIVND (reference sequence). The method was immunoSEQ multiplex PCR; TCRdb's version includes in-frame clones alone and lacks a portion of them. The sample consists of more than 1,000 clones, roughly 15% of them appearing once. The receptor comes from a human donor with Burkitt lymphoma. This rearrangement joins TRBV19 to TRBJ1-5; the D is unclear. Sequencing was performed on tumor tissue. The CDR3 nucleotides read TGTGCCAGTAGTATAGCAGGATTCAATCAGCCCCAGCATTTT. Protein sequence: CASSIAGFNQPQHF.